The subject of this entry is one T cell receptor (beta chain). These data come from a study of shared clonotypes between healthy human individuals. The authors divided CD4+ cells into CD45RA+ naive and CD45RA-negative memory subsets. V shed 6 bases, J shed 4 bases, and the junction held 4 bases outside the gene matches. Germline V gene data show CDR1 as SNHLY and CDR2 as FYNNEI. This CDR3 has 14 amino acids. Data came from immunoSEQ multiplex PCR; TCRdb stores just in-frame clones and leaves some out. This repertoire shows 2.3 million or so clones, more than 80% found once; its top ten account for approximately 0.4%.

J is TRBJ2-1 and V is TRBV2, with TRBD1 identical over 9 bases. The origin of this receptor is a man younger than 30 in good health. Some clones in this sample may be carry-over from other donors' samples. What was sequenced was naive CD4+ T cells from PBMCs. The subset here: CD45RA+ positively selected. The CDR3 reads CASRDRGLYNEQFF. The CDR3 DNA reads as TGTGCCAGCAGGGACAGGGGACTGTACAATGAGCAGTTCTTC.